What follows are 20 T cell receptor beta chains derived from one specimen sequenced in a study of CD8 T cells in Susac syndrome. The authors reverse transcribed roughly 0.5 to 1 ug RNA with random hexamers. TCRdb reanalysed the immunoSEQ multiplex PCR reads using MiXCR and keeps one entry per CDR3 protein. Among 150,000 to 200,000 distinct CDR3 sequences, approximately 93% were seen once, and the ten largest hold 0.09% to 0.1%. Specimen: CD4+ T cells from PBMCs. These receptors were taken from a human donor with multiple sclerosis.

This rearrangement joins TRBV20-1 to TRBJ1-5; 8 bases line up with TRBD1. Germline V gene lookup returns CDR1 DFQATT and CDR2 SNEGSKA (reference sequence). The V segment lost 3 bases and the J segment 6 bases; nucleotides outside the gene matches: 4. This CDR3 has 13 residues. The CDR3 region is CSASTGGSQPQHF. CDR3 sequence (DNA): TGCAGTGCTAGTACAGGGGGTTCTCAGCCCCAGCATTTT.

The chain has TRBV3-1 and TRBJ1-1; D is uncertain. The V end lost 1 base, the J end lost 4 bases, and 13 bases lay between the germline ends. Germline lookup yields CDR1 LGHDT and CDR2 YNNKEL (reference sequence). The CDR3 spans 15 residues. CDR3 residues: CASSQVGWGGTEAFF. DNA of the CDR3: TGTGCCAGCAGCCAAGTGGGCTGGGGAGGCACTGAAGCTTTCTTT.

The chain recombines TRBV27 with TRBJ2-1; no reliable D call. Germline CDR1 MNHEY, CDR2 SMNVEV (reference sequence). Trimming stripped 6 bases from V and 6 bases from J, with 27 bases between. The CDR3 contains 18 residues. The CDR3 coding sequence is TGTGCCAGCAGCCTAGATGGTCTGATTAGGCTAACCTCCAATGAGCAGTTCTTC. Translated, it gives CASSLDGLIRLTSNEQFF.

V and J are TRBV12-3 or TRBV12-4 and TRBJ1-4, with 10 bases fitting TRBD1. The CDR3 spans 14 residues. Losses at the gene ends were 6 bases for V and 7 bases for J; bases not matched to a gene: 5. CDR3 sequence reads: CASSLTGGGEKLFF. The CDR3 DNA reads TGTGCCAGCAGCTTGACAGGGGGCGGTGAAAAACTGTTTTTT.

The V gene is TRBV4-3, the J gene TRBJ1-2, with TRBD1 matching over 7 bases. This CDR3 is built from 15 residues. Germline V CDR1 and CDR2: LGHNA, YSLEER. Trimming took 3 bases from V and 7 from J; bases not matched to a gene: 11. As DNA, the CDR3 is TGCGCCAGCAGCCACGCCACAGGGGAGCACCGTGGCTACACCTTC. Translated, it gives CASSHATGEHRGYTF.

The chain is built from TRBV10-1 and TRBJ2-2; either TRBD1 or TRBD2 may fit D (5 bases each). Between the trimmed V and J ends, which lost 6 bases and 6 bases, there was a span of 17 bases. The CDR3 contains 15 residues. Germline-derived CDR1 and CDR2 are WNHNN and SYGVQD (reference sequence). The CDR3 DNA sequence: TGCGCCAGCAGCTTTGGGACGAACCGAGCCGGGGAGCTGTTTTTT. Its protein product is CASSFGTNRAGELFF.

This chain uses TRBV29-1 with TRBJ1-3; D is unresolved. The germline V gene encodes CDR1 SQVTM and CDR2 ANQGSEA. This CDR3 comprises 12 residues. Between the trimmed V and J ends, which lost 7 bases and 0 bases, there was a span of 7 bases. The CDR3 DNA follows: TGCAGCGCTCAAGTCTCTGGAAACACCATATATTTT. It specifies CSAQVSGNTIYF.

The genes are TRBV27 and TRBJ1-1; D not certain. With 5 bases removed from V and 5 bases from J, the gap between germline ends came to 15 bases. This CDR3 is built from 14 residues. Germline V gene lookup returns CDR1 MNHEY and CDR2 SMNVEV (reference sequence). CDR3 sequence (DNA): TGTGCCAGCAGTCAAAGGGAATTGAGGACTGAAGCTTTCTTT. It codes for CASSQRELRTEAFF.

This clonotype occurred once. The CDR3 is CASRREREGRITNEQFF. The CDR3 nucleotides read TGTGCCAGCAGGCGGGAGCGGGAGGGCCGAATCACAAATGAGCAGTTCTTC. The V and J genes are TRBV7-8 and TRBJ2-1, with 10 bases lining up with TRBD2. The trim removed 6 bases at V and 7 bases at J, leaving 15 bases unmatched. Germline values: CDR1 SGHVS, CDR2 FQNEAQ. CDR3 length: 17 amino acids.

This chain uses TRBV28 with TRBJ1-1, with a weak D call TRBD1 (5 bases). Germline CDR1 is MDHEN and CDR2 is SYDVKM. V was pared by 5 bases and J by 1 base, with 17 bases between. CDR3 length: 16 amino acids. The CDR3 spells CASSQIIGAPNTEAFF. Written as DNA, the CDR3 is TGTGCCAGCAGTCAAATCATTGGGGCCCCGAACACTGAAGCTTTCTTT.

The V gene is TRBV3-1, the J gene TRBJ2-7, with a weak D call TRBD1 (6 bases). The germline V gene has CDR1 LGHDT and CDR2 YNNKEL (reference sequence). This CDR3 spans 14 amino acids. Trimming took 5 bases from V and 3 from J, leaving 14 bases between them. This CDR3 is CASSARGGGYEQYF. The CDR3 DNA sequence: TGTGCCAGCAGCGCCCGAGGGGGTGGCTACGAGCAGTACTTC.

J is TRBJ2-7 and V is TRBV7-2; TRBD1 aligns across 11 bases. The CDR3 totals 15 residues. The germline V gene has CDR1 SGHTA and CDR2 FQGNSA. Trimming at V came to 4 bases and at J to 4 bases, leaving 6 bases not matched to a gene. The CDR3 nucleotides read TGTGCCAGCAGCTGGGACCGGGACAGGGGGTACGAGCAGTACTTC. It encodes CASSWDRDRGYEQYF.

The J gene is TRBJ2-7, the V gene TRBV10-1; TRBD1 is a possible D gene (6 bases). From germline, CDR1 is WNHNN and CDR2 SYGVQD (reference sequence). The CDR3 totals 13 residues. V lost 0 bases, J lost 6 bases, and 9 bases lay in between. The CDR3, as DNA: TGCGCCAGCAGTGAGTCGTGGACAGCCGAGCAGTACTTC. Its protein product is CASSESWTAEQYF.

The V gene is TRBV6-6, the J gene TRBJ1-5; TRBD1 might be the D (6 bases). V lost 6 bases and J lost 2, with 17 bases in between. Germline lookup yields CDR1 MNHNY and CDR2 SVGAGI (reference sequence). The CDR3 spans 16 residues. The CDR3 reads CASRDAGATGNQPQHF. CDR3 sequence (DNA): TGTGCCAGCAGAGACGCGGGGGCGACGGGCAATCAGCCCCAGCATTTT.

The chain employs TRBV12-3 or TRBV12-4 and TRBJ2-4; 16 bases are a match to TRBD2. V shed 7 bases and J 6 bases; nucleotides not matched to a gene: 9. The CDR3 has 17 amino acids. As DNA, the CDR3 is TGTGCCAGCATCCCCGGGACTAGCGGGAGGGCCGTAAACATTCAGTACTTC. Translated, it gives CASIPGTSGRAVNIQYF.

The chain is built from TRBV12-3 or TRBV12-4 and TRBJ2-7; TRBD1 agrees at 8 bases. V lost 6 bases and J lost 2; bases outside the gene matches: 3. The CDR3 has 13 residues. The CDR3 DNA follows: TGTGCCAGCAGACACAGGGGGACCTACGAGCAGTACTTC. This encodes CASRHRGTYEQYF.

The chain couples TRBV28 to TRBJ1-2; the D is unclear. The CDR3 extends over 14 amino acids. Germline CDR1 reads MDHEN; CDR2 reads SYDVKM. With 0 bases removed from V and 4 bases from J, the gap between germline ends came to 9 bases. The CDR3 is CASSLWTESYGYTF. The CDR3 DNA follows: TGTGCCAGCAGTTTATGGACGGAAAGCTATGGCTACACCTTC.

The chain carries TRBV27 and TRBJ2-7; 11 bases line up with TRBD2. This CDR3 contains 15 residues. Looked up from germline, CDR1 is MNHEY and CDR2 is SMNVEV (reference sequence). V dropped 4 bases and J dropped 2; count of bases not matched to a gene: 4. The CDR3 sequence: CASSSRTSGPYEQYF. The CDR3 DNA is TGTGCCAGCAGTTCCCGGACTAGCGGGCCCTACGAGCAGTACTTC.

The rearrangement joins TRBV19 to TRBJ1-5; D possibly corresponds to TRBD1 (6 bases). Per the germline V gene, CDR1 is LNHDA and CDR2 is SQIVND (reference sequence). This CDR3 comprises 15 residues. V was cut by 4 bases and J by 3 bases, with 13 bases left in between. CDR3 sequence reads: CASSSTGQDNQPQHF. In nucleotides, the CDR3 is TGTGCCAGTAGTAGCACGGGACAAGACAATCAGCCCCAGCATTTT.

The chain joins TRBV3-1 to TRBJ2-7; perhaps TRBD1 as D (6 bases). V lost 4 bases, J lost 3 bases, and 13 bases lay in between. Germline-derived CDR1 and CDR2 are LGHDT and YNNKEL (reference sequence). The CDR3 runs to 14 residues. The CDR3 spells CASSLGRGGYEQYF. Written as DNA, the CDR3 is TGTGCCAGCAGCCTCGGACGAGGGGGCTACGAGCAGTACTTC.